These 16 T cell receptor beta chains originate from one sample sequenced in a study of beta chain features in type 1 diabetes. The sequenced template was cDNA made from the entire isolated RNA. Generated by immunoSEQ multiplex PCR, the TCRdb table keeps only in-frame clones and is missing some. The repertoire includes fewer than 900,000 clones, 17% of them detected once, and 0.023% sits in the top ten. The sequenced material came from naive CD4+ T cells from blood. The source is a young woman in good health.

This clone was counted between two and nine times. V and J are TRBV5-1 and TRBJ2-7; 8 bases align to TRBD2. The ends lost 6 bases at V and 4 bases at J; junction bases unmatched: 9. This CDR3 has 14 residues. Germline V gene sequence: CDR1 SGHRS, CDR2 YFSETQ. CDR3 in DNA: TGCGCCAGCAAAAATAGCGGGAACGTTTACGAGCAGTACTTC. As protein: CASKNSGNVYEQYF.

The genes are TRBV7-3 and TRBJ1-1; a weak D match, TRBD1 (5 bases). This CDR3 has 15 amino acids. Germline loops: CDR1 SGHTA, CDR2 FQGTGA. Trimming took 5 bases from V and 1 from J, leaving 14 bases between them. The CDR3 DNA sequence: TGTGCCAGCAGCGTAGAGGGACCGGCGAACACTGAAGCTTTCTTT. Translated, it gives CASSVEGPANTEAFF.

The CDR3 is CASSPRPGQGGTDTQYF. The CDR3 region has the DNA TGTGCCAGCTCACCCCGACCGGGACAGGGAGGCACAGATACGCAGTATTTT. The gene calls are TRBV18 and TRBJ2-3; the match to TRBD1 covers 9 bases. The V gene's germline CDR1 is KGHSH and CDR2 LQKENI. The V and J ends lost 3 bases and 1 base, in that order; junction bases with no gene match: 8. This CDR3 is built from 17 residues.

The chain joins TRBV5-1 to TRBJ1-1; D gene uncertain. Germline CDR1 SGHRS, CDR2 YFSETQ. The CDR3 extends over 14 amino acids. Trimming cost V 0 bases and J 1 base, with 7 bases left between them. CDR3 DNA: TGCGCCAGCAGCTTGGACCGACCGAACACTGAAGCTTTCTTT. Translation: CASSLDRPNTEAFF.

The chain couples TRBV6-5 to TRBJ1-5; tentative D call: TRBD1 (6 bases). From germline, CDR1 is MNHEY and CDR2 SVGAGI. The CDR3 is 13 residues long. Trimming cost V 6 bases and J 7 bases, with 13 bases left between them. CDR3: CASSRRQAQPQHF. Written as DNA, the CDR3 is TGTGCCAGCAGCCGCCGACAGGCCCAGCCCCAGCATTTT.

About this clone itself: At the DNA level, this CDR3 is encoded by other sequences in the same sample as well. The chain employs TRBV28 and TRBJ2-7; D unclear. Per the germline V gene, CDR1 is MDHEN and CDR2 is SYDVKM. Trimming removed 4 bases at V and 3 bases at J, with 7 bases between. The CDR3 spans 12 residues. The CDR3 nucleotides read TGTGCCAGCAGTTCTACCCTCTACGAGCAGTACTTC. This translates into CASSSTLYEQYF.

This clone was detected a few times. The chain employs TRBV5-1 and TRBJ2-1; D not resolved. V lost 4 bases and J 6 bases, leaving 11 bases between the germline ends. From germline, CDR1 is SGHRS and CDR2 YFSETQ. The CDR3 runs to 13 residues. The CDR3 reads CASSGWTGNEQFF. DNA of the CDR3: TGCGCCAGCAGCGGATGGACGGGCAATGAGCAGTTCTTC.

This clone occurred a few times. The DNA for the CDR3 is TGTGCCAGCAGTTCCTCAGGGGTTCGCGAGCAGTTCTTC. This gives the protein CASSSSGVREQFF. The V gene is TRBV27, the J gene TRBJ2-1; weak D call: TRBD1 (6 bases). Germline assignment: CDR1 MNHEY and CDR2 SMNVEV (reference sequence). V gave up 4 bases and J gave up 10 bases, with 14 bases separating them. The CDR3 loop spans 13 amino acids.

The chain uses TRBV28 and TRBJ2-7; tentative D call: TRBD2 (6 bases). This CDR3 is built from 19 residues. Trimming shortened V by 7 bases and J by 2 bases, and 30 bases separated the two germline ends. From germline, CDR1 is MDHEN and CDR2 SYDVKM. Written as DNA, the CDR3 is TGTGCCAGCACCATCAAAAAATGGGGAGGCAGGGATCGACCCTACGAGCAGTACTTC. It yields the protein CASTIKKWGGRDRPYEQYF.

The rearrangement links TRBV18 to TRBJ2-6; a weak D match, TRBD1 (5 bases). CDR3 length: 14 amino acids. Trimming stripped 8 bases from V and 9 bases from J, with 17 bases between. CDR1 and CDR2 from the germline V gene are KGHSH and LQKENI. CDR3 protein: CASHPRREDNVLTF. The CDR3 DNA follows: TGTGCCAGCCACCCTCGCAGGGAAGACAACGTCCTGACTTTC.

This rearrangement joins TRBV7-6 to TRBJ2-7, with D perhaps matching TRBD2 (6 bases). This CDR3 has 13 residues. CDR1 SGHVS and CDR2 FNYEAQ come from the germline V gene. Trimming took 3 bases from V and 3 from J, leaving 9 bases between them. The DNA of the CDR3 is TGTGCCAGCAGCTTTGGGGGAGGCTACGAGCAGTACTTC. Protein product: CASSFGGGYEQYF.

The sample holds a few counts of this clone. Other DNA variants within this sample encode the same CDR3. The chain uses TRBV7-2 and TRBJ2-3; D uncertain. V lost 3 bases and J 6 bases, leaving 4 bases between the germline ends. CDR1 SGHTA and CDR2 FQGNSA come from the germline V gene. The CDR3 sequence is 11 residues long. DNA of the CDR3: TGTGCCAGCAGCTTCGCGGATACGCAGTATTTT. Translating it yields CASSFADTQYF.

This clone was observed a few times. V gene TRBV7-3 combines with J gene TRBJ2-3; D not resolved. The germline gives CDR1 SGHTA, CDR2 FQGTGA. CDR3 size: 13 residues. V was cut by 2 bases and J by 3 bases, with 6 bases left in between. The CDR3 nucleotides read TGTGCCAGCAGCTTAGGCTTTACAGATACGCAGTATTTT. Encoded protein: CASSLGFTDTQYF. The whole variable domain, filled in from reference TRBV7-3 and TRBJ2-3, reads GAGVSQTPSNKVTEKGKYVELRCDPISGHTALYWYRQSLGQGPEFLIYFQGTGAADDSGLPNDRFFAVRPEGSVSTLKIQRTERGDSAVYLCASSLGFTDTQYFGPGTRLTVL.

This clone appeared a few times. This sequence joins TRBV7-9 and TRBJ1-1; D call uncertain. The germline gives CDR1 SEHNR, CDR2 FQNEAQ (reference sequence). V dropped 5 bases and J dropped 1 base, with 11 bases sitting between them. The CDR3 has 14 residues. CDR3 sequence reads: CASSPKIKNTEAFF. CDR3 bases: TGTGCCAGCAGCCCCAAGATAAAGAACACTGAAGCTTTCTTT.

The rearrangement joins TRBV5-1 to TRBJ2-7; TRBD2 agrees at 7 bases. The junction had 6 bases not matched to a gene; V was cut back by 0 bases and J by 3 bases. In germline, CDR1 is SGHRS, CDR2 YFSETQ. The CDR3 covers 15 residues. For the CDR3, the DNA is TGCGCCAGCAGCTTGGCCGGGGCGGGAGACTACGAGCAGTACTTC. This sequence encodes CASSLAGAGDYEQYF.

The chain employs TRBV5-1 and TRBJ2-5, with 13 bases fitting TRBD2. The CDR3 extends over 15 amino acids. Germline trimming cut 4 bases from V and 2 bases from J; bases unmatched to any gene: 2. From germline, CDR1 is SGHRS and CDR2 YFSETQ. The CDR3 coding sequence is TGCGCCAGCAGCCGACTAGCGGGAGGTCAAGAGACCCAGTACTTC. It translates to CASSRLAGGQETQYF.